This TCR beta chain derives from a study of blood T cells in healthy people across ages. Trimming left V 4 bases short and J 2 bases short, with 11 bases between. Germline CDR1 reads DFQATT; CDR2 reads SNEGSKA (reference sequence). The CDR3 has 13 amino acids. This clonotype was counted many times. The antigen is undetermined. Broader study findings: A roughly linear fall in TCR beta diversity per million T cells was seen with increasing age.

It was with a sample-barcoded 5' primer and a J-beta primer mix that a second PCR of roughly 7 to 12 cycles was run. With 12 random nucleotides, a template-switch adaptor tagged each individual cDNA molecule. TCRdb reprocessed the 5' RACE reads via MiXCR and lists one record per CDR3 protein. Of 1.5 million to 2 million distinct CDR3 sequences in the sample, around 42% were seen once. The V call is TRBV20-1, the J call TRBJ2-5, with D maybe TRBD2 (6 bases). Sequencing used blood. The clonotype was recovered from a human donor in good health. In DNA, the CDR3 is TGCAGTGCTACTAGCGACCGACAAGAGACCCAGTACTTC. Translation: CSATSDRQETQYF.